Below are 23 T cell receptor beta chains sequenced from a single sample in a study of cytotoxic CD8 clonotypes in ibrutinib-treated CLL. Some clones are missing from TCRdb's copy, which holds only in-frame ones; the method was immunoSEQ multiplex PCR. The sample has around 27,000 clones; approximately 57% are singletons. Sequencing used PBMCs, obtained before ibrutinib treatment. These receptors were obtained from a human donor with chronic lymphocytic leukemia.

This chain joins TRBV7-9 and TRBJ2-1; D not certain. CDR1 and CDR2 (germline): SEHNR, FQNEAQ (reference sequence). The CDR3 contains 16 residues. The V end was cut by 3 bases, the J end by 5 bases, with 17 bases between. CDR3 nucleotides: TGTGCCAGCAGCTTCCGCCTCCCGCAAGGCCACAATGAGCAGTTCTTC. Translating gives CASSFRLPQGHNEQFF.

This clone was seen a few times. The CDR3 loop is CASRATGGSYEQYF. CDR3 nucleotide sequence: TGTGCCAGCAGGGCGACAGGGGGTTCCTACGAGCAGTACTTC. This chain joins TRBV28 and TRBJ2-7; the match to TRBD1 covers 9 bases. Germline V gene lookup returns CDR1 MDHEN and CDR2 SYDVKM. V shed 6 bases, J shed 1 base, and the junction held 4 bases outside the gene matches. The CDR3 totals 14 residues.

The sample holds a few counts of this clone. This sequence joins TRBV28 and TRBJ2-7; D unclear. Trimming removed 2 bases at V and 2 bases at J, with 16 bases between. Germline V gene lookup returns CDR1 MDHEN and CDR2 SYDVKM. The length of the CDR3 is 16 residues. CDR3 nucleotide sequence: TGTGCCAGCAGTTTAAGGTTTTTTGGGAAACCCTACGAGCAGTACTTC. It yields the protein CASSLRFFGKPYEQYF. The full variable domain, in which reference TRBV28 and TRBJ2-7 provide the parts outside the CDR3, is DVKVTQSSRYLVKRTGEKVFLECVQDMDHENMFWYRQDPGLGLRLIYFSYDVKMKEKGDIPEGYSVSREKKERFSLILESASTNQTSMYLCASSLRFFGKPYEQYFGPGTRLTVT.

This clone was recorded a few times. The chain is built from TRBV28 and TRBJ1-5; no definite D call. The CDR3 consists of 12 residues. The V end was cut by 3 bases, the J end by 8 bases, with 8 bases between. Looked up from germline, CDR1 is MDHEN and CDR2 is SYDVKM. Here the CDR3 DNA reads TGTGCCAGCAGTTTCTTTCCTGAGCCCCAGCATTTT. Translated: CASSFFPEPQHF.

The rearrangement links TRBV25-1 to TRBJ2-1; 7 bases are shared with TRBD1. Germline V CDR1 and CDR2: MGHDK, SYGVNS. Unmatched junction bases numbered 6, after V lost 4 bases and J lost 3 bases. This CDR3 comprises 15 residues. CDR3 sequence (DNA): TGTGCCAGCAGTGGTTCGGGACAGAACTACAATGAGCAGTTCTTC. This codes for CASSGSGQNYNEQFF. The entire variable domain, with the rest obtained from reference TRBV25-1 and TRBJ2-1, is as follows: EADIYQTPRYLVIGTGKKITLECSQTMGHDKMYWYQQDPGMELHLIHYSYGVNSTEKGDLSSESTVSRIRTEHFPLTLESARPSHTSQYLCASSGSGQNYNEQFFGPGTRLTVL.

This clone was observed a handful of times. This specimen includes other DNA sequences encoding the same CDR3. The chain links TRBV20-1 to TRBJ2-1; D gene ambiguous. This CDR3 spans 10 amino acids. V was cut by 5 bases and J by 3 bases, with 2 bases left in between. From germline, CDR1 is DFQATT and CDR2 SNEGSKA (reference sequence). Here the CDR3 DNA reads TGCAGTGCTCGCTACAATGAGCAGTTCTTC. Translating it yields CSARYNEQFF.

The chain carries TRBV9 and TRBJ2-7, with TRBD2 identical over 7 bases. Germline CDR1 is SGDLS and CDR2 is YYNGEE. This CDR3 has 14 amino acids. Trimming removed 0 bases from V and 2 bases from J; junction bases left unmatched: 2. Here the CDR3 DNA reads TGTGCCAGCAGCGTAGGCGGGAGTCCCTACGAGCAGTACTTC. Translated: CASSVGGSPYEQYF.

This clone was counted only a few times. The gene calls are TRBV7-9 and TRBJ1-4; D is unresolved. Germline V CDR1 and CDR2: SEHNR, FQNEAQ (reference sequence). The CDR3 is made up of 13 amino acids. Trimming removed 1 base at V and 4 bases at J, with 4 bases between. Here the CDR3 DNA reads TGTGCCAGCAGCTTAGGTGTTAATGAAAAACTGTTTTTT. Amino acids: CASSLGVNEKLFF.

This rearrangement joins TRBV11-2 to TRBJ2-7; D unclear. This CDR3 region has 13 residues. Trimming left V 5 bases short and J 3 bases short, with 11 bases between. CDR1 and CDR2 (germline): SGHAT, FQNNGV. CDR3 protein: CASSPYPDYEQYF. DNA for the CDR3: TGTGCCAGCAGCCCTTATCCCGACTACGAGCAGTACTTC. The full variable domain, rest sourced from reference TRBV11-2 and TRBJ2-7, is EAGVAQSPRYKIIEKRQSVAFWCNPISGHATLYWYQQILGQGPKLLIQFQNNGVVDDSQLPKDRFSAERLKGVDSTLKIQPAKLEDSAVYLCASSPYPDYEQYFGPGTRLTVT.

In its sample, this clone was seen a few times. The chain joins TRBV7-9 to TRBJ2-3; D gene ambiguous. Trimming stripped 5 bases from V and 4 bases from J, with 19 bases between. This CDR3 comprises 16 residues. The germline CDR1 and CDR2 sequences are SEHNR and FQNEAQ (reference sequence). This chain's CDR3 is CASSHPLARPADTQYF. CDR3 in DNA: TGTGCCAGCAGCCACCCCTTGGCACGACCTGCAGATACGCAGTATTTT.

The CDR3 bases are TGTGCCAGCAGCTACGGGGGGCCCGGGGGAAATGAGCAGTTCTTC. It yields the protein CASSYGGPGGNEQFF. The V gene is TRBV27, the J gene TRBJ2-1, with a weak D call TRBD2 (7 bases). V gave up 6 bases and J gave up 7 bases, with 19 bases separating them. This CDR3 comprises 15 residues. Per germline, CDR1 MNHEY and CDR2 SMNVEV (reference sequence).

The V call is TRBV5-1, the J call TRBJ2-7, with a possible D match to TRBD1 (6 bases). CDR3 length equals 16 residues. Germline CDR1 is SGHRS and CDR2 is YFSETQ. V dropped 4 bases and J dropped 0 bases, with 17 bases sitting between them. The CDR3 loop reads CASSENNKTGSYEQYF. The CDR3 DNA sequence: TGCGCCAGCAGCGAGAACAATAAGACAGGCTCCTACGAGCAGTACTTC.

The chain links TRBV7-2 to TRBJ2-1, with 9 bases lining up with TRBD2. Germline values: CDR1 SGHTA, CDR2 FQGNSA. The CDR3 loop spans 19 amino acids. The V gene end was trimmed by 5 bases and the J gene end by 0 bases; junction bases not matched to a gene: 14. The CDR3 spells CASSPQFGSGSLSYNEQFF. The CDR3 nucleotides read TGTGCCAGCAGCCCGCAGTTTGGTAGCGGGAGCCTCTCCTACAATGAGCAGTTCTTC.

The genes are TRBV5-1 and TRBJ2-3, with 13 nucleotides matching TRBD2. J gave up 4 bases and V 1 base, and 3 bases lay outside the gene matches. Germline values: CDR1 SGHRS, CDR2 YFSETQ. The CDR3 consists of 16 residues. DNA for the CDR3: TGCGCCAGCAGCTTGAGGACTAGCGGGGGATCAGATACGCAGTATTTT. This encodes CASSLRTSGGSDTQYF. Looking up the rest from reference TRBV5-1 and TRBJ2-3 gives the full variable domain: KAGVTQTPRYLIKTRGQQVTLSCSPISGHRSVSWYQQTPGQGLQFLFEYFSETQRNKGNFPGRFSGRQFSNSRSEMNVSTLELGDSALYLCASSLRTSGGSDTQYFGPGTRLTVL.

The chain joins TRBV14 to TRBJ2-7; the D is unclear. From germline, CDR1 is SGHDN and CDR2 FVKESK. The CDR3 has 13 amino acids. Trimming removed 0 bases from V and 6 bases from J, with 9 bases in between. The chain's CDR3 is CASSQDLGGEQYF. CDR3 DNA: TGTGCCAGCAGCCAAGATCTAGGCGGCGAGCAGTACTTC. The variable domain in full, completed from reference TRBV14 and TRBJ2-7, reads EAGVTQFPSHSVIEKGQTVTLRCDPISGHDNLYWYRRVMGKEIKFLLHFVKESKQDESGMPNNRFLAERTGGTYSTLKVQPAELEDSGVYFCASSQDLGGEQYFGPGTRLTVT.

This clone was detected a few times. The germline gene is not matched at one end of the junction; a read error may be the cause. The J gene is TRBJ2-7, the V gene TRBV29-1; TRBD1 aligns across 9 bases. Looked up from germline, CDR1 is SQVTM and CDR2 is ANQGSEA. The CDR3 spans 14 residues. The CDR3 DNA reads TGCAGCGTCGAAGGAGGGGACAGGGTCTACGAGCAGTACTTC. Amino acids: CSVEGGDRVYEQYF.

This clone was counted a few times. CDR3: CASSAPGTTADTEAFF. The CDR3 nucleotides read TGCGCCAGCAGCGCCCCCGGGACAACGGCCGATACTGAAGCTTTCTTT. The V gene is TRBV5-1, the J gene TRBJ1-1; a weak D match, TRBD1 (6 bases). CDR3 length equals 16 residues. The germline V and J ends were trimmed by 4 bases and 5 bases, with 21 bases remaining between them. Germline lookup yields CDR1 SGHRS and CDR2 YFSETQ.

CDR3 sequence (DNA): TGTGCCAGCAGTTATAATGCCTTCGACAGGGGTCTTGAAGCTTTCTTT. Protein: CASSYNAFDRGLEAFF. The chain carries TRBV5-6 and TRBJ1-1; TRBD1 matches at 8 bases. Germline V gene lookup returns CDR1 SGHDT and CDR2 YYEEEE. This CDR3 has 16 amino acids. J lost 7 bases, V lost 5 bases, and 16 bases had no gene match.

This clone was observed a handful of times. The chain has TRBV10-1 and TRBJ1-1; possible D gene TRBD1, 6 bases. The CDR3 length is 13 residues. The germline CDR1 and CDR2 sequences are WNHNN and SYGVQD (reference sequence). The V end was cut by 7 bases, the J end by 1 base, with 10 bases between. CDR3 nucleotides: TGCGCCAGCAAGGCAGGGGAGAACACTGAAGCTTTCTTT. Translated: CASKAGENTEAFF.

The V gene is TRBV7-2, the J gene TRBJ2-7; 12 bases line up with TRBD2. Germline CDR1 SGHTA, CDR2 FQGNSA. Trimming removed 2 bases from V and 3 bases from J; junction bases left unmatched: 5. This CDR3 is 16 amino acids long. The CDR3 is CASSLSGLAGIYEQYF. CDR3 nucleotide sequence: TGTGCCAGCAGCTTATCGGGACTAGCGGGTATCTACGAGCAGTACTTC. Drawing the rest from reference TRBV7-2 and TRBJ2-7, the complete variable domain is GAGVSQSPSNKVTEKGKDVELRCDPISGHTALYWYRQSLGQGLEFLIYFQGNSAPDKSGLPSDRFSAERTGGSVSTLTIQRTQQEDSAVYLCASSLSGLAGIYEQYFGPGTRLTVT.

V usage is TRBV20-1 and J usage is TRBJ1-2; D unresolved. The V gene's germline CDR1 is DFQATT and CDR2 SNEGSKA (reference sequence). This CDR3 spans 11 amino acids. V was trimmed by 3 bases and J by 5 bases, leaving 7 bases between them. The CDR3 DNA sequence: TGCAGTGCTAGTAGGCAGTATGGCTACACCTTC. Protein product: CSASRQYGYTF.

This chain links TRBV11-2 with TRBJ1-1; the D gene is possibly TRBD1 (6 bases). CDR3 size: 15 residues. V was pared by 5 bases and J by 3 bases, with 16 bases between. Per the germline V gene, CDR1 is SGHAT and CDR2 is FQNNGV. CDR3 nucleotides: TGTGCCAGCAGCCCCGCCGGGGGGCGACACACTGAAGCTTTCTTT. Translating it yields CASSPAGGRHTEAFF.

The V and J genes are TRBV27 and TRBJ1-1; 9 positions match TRBD1. The CDR3 contains 13 residues. The V gene end was trimmed by 6 bases and the J gene end by 1 base; junction bases not matched to a gene: 0. Germline V CDR1 and CDR2: MNHEY, SMNVEV (reference sequence). CDR3 region: CASRGQGNTEAFF. Here the CDR3 DNA reads TGTGCCAGCAGGGGACAGGGGAACACTGAAGCTTTCTTT.